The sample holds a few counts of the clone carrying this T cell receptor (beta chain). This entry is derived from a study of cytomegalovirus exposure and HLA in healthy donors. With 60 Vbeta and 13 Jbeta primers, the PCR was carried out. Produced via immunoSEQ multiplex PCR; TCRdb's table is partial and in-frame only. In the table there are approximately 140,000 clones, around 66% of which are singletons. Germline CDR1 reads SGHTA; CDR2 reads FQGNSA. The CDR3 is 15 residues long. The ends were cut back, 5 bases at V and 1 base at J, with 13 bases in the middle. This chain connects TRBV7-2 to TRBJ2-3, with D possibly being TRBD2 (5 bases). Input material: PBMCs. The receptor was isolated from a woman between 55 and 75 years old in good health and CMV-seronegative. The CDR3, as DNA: TGTGCCAGCAGCCTCAGGCGGGTTCGCACAGATACGCAGTATTTT. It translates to CASSLRRVRTDTQYF.